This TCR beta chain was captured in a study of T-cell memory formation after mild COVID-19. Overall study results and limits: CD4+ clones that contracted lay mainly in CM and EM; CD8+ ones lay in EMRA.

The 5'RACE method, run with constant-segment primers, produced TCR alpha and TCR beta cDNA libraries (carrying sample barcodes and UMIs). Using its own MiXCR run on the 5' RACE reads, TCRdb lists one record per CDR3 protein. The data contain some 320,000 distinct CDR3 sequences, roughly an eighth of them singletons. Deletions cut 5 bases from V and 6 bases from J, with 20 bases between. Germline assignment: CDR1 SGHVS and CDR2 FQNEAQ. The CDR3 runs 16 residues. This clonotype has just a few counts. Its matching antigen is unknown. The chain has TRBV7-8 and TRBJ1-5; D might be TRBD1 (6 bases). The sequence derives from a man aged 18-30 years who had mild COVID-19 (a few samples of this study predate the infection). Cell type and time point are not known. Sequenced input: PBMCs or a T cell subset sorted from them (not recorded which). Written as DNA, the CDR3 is TGTGCCAGCAGCCTTGGACAGCCCGGGGCGGGTCAGCCCCAGCATTTT. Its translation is CASSLGQPGAGQPQHF. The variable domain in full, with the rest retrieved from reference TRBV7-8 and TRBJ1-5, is GAGVSQSPRYKVAKRGQDVALRCDPISGHVSLFWYQQALGQGPEFLTYFQNEAQLDKSGLPSDRFFAERPEGSVSTLKIQRTQQEDSAVYLCASSLGQPGAGQPQHFGDGTRLSIL.